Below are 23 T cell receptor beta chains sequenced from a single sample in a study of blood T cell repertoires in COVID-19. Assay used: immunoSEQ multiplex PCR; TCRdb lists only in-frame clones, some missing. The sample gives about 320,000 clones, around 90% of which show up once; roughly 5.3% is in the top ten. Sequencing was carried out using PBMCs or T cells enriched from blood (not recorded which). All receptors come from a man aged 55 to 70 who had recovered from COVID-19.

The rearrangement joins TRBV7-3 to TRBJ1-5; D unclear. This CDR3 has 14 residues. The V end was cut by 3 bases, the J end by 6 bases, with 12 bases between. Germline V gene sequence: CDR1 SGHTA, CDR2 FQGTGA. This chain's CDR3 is CASSLGGRGQPQHF. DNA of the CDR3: TGTGCCAGCAGCTTGGGAGGGCGGGGTCAGCCCCAGCATTTT.

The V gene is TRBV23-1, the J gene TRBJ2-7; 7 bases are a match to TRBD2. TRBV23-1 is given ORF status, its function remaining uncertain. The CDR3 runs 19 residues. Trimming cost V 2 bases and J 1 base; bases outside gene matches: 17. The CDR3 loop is CASSQPPGSLAVISYEQYF. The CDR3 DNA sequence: TGCGCCAGCAGTCAACCACCCGGTTCGCTAGCGGTGATTTCCTACGAGCAGTACTTC.

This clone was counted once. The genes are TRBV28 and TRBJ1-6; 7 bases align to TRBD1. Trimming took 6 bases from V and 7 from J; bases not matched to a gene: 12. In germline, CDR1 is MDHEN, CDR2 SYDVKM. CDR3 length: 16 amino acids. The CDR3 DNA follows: TGTGCCAGCAGCTCGACAGGGCCTTTGTTGAATTCACCCCTCCACTTT. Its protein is CASSSTGPLLNSPLHF.

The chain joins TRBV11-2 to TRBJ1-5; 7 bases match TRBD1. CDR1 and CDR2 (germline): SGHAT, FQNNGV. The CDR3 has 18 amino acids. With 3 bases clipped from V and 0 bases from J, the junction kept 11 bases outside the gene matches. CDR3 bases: TGTGCCAGCAGCTTTAAAGGGGGACAGAAGTATAGCAATCAGCCCCAGCATTTT. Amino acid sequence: CASSFKGGQKYSNQPQHF. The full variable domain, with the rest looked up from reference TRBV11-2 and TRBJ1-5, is EAGVAQSPRYKIIEKRQSVAFWCNPISGHATLYWYQQILGQGPKLLIQFQNNGVVDDSQLPKDRFSAERLKGVDSTLKIQPAKLEDSAVYLCASSFKGGQKYSNQPQHFGDGTRLSIL.

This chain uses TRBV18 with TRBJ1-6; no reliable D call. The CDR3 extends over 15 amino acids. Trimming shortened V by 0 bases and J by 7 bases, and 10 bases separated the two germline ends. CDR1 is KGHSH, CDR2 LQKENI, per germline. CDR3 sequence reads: CASSPPSQPNSPLHF. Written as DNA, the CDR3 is TGTGCCAGCTCACCACCGTCACAGCCCAATTCACCCCTCCACTTT.

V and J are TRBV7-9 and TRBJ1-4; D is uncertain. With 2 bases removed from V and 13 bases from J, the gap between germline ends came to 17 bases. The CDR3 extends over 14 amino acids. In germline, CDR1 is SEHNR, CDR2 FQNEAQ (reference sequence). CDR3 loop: CASSLFSAGDGLFF. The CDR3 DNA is TGTGCCAGCAGCTTATTTTCCGCGGGAGACGGACTGTTTTTT.

CDR3 sequence reads: CASSLRGLGGNTGELFF. DNA for the CDR3: TGTGCCAGCAGCTTACGGGGTTTGGGCGGAAACACCGGGGAGCTGTTTTTT. The chain links TRBV7-2 to TRBJ2-2, with D possibly being TRBD2 (5 bases). The CDR3 covers 17 residues. In germline, CDR1 is SGHTA, CDR2 FQGNSA. V was trimmed by 2 bases and J by 2 bases, leaving 15 bases between them.

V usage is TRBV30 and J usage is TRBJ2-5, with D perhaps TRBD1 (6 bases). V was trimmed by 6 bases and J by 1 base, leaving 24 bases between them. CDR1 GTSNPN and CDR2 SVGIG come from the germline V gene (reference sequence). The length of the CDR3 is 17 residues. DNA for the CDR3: TGTGCCTGTTCTGTCTTTTTGGTAGGACAGTCCCAAGAGACCCAGTACTTC. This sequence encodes CACSVFLVGQSQETQYF.

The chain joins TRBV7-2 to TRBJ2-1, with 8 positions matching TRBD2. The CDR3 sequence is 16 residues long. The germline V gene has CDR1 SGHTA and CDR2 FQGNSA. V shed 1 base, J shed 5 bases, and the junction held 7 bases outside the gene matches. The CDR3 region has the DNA TGTGCCAGCAGCTTAGTGACGGGAGGGCCGAACAATGAGCAGTTCTTC. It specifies CASSLVTGGPNNEQFF.

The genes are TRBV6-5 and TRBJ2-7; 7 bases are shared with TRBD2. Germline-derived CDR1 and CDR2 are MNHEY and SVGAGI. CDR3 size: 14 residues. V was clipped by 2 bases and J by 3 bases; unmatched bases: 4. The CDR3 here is CASSYGAGVYEQYF. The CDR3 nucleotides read TGTGCCAGCAGTTACGGCGCGGGAGTCTACGAGCAGTACTTC.

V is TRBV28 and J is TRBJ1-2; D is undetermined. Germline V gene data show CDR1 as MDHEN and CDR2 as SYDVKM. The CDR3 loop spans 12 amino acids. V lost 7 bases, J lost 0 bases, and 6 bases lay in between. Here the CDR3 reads CASTNTNYGYTF. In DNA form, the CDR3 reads TGTGCCAGCACCAACACTAACTATGGCTACACCTTC.

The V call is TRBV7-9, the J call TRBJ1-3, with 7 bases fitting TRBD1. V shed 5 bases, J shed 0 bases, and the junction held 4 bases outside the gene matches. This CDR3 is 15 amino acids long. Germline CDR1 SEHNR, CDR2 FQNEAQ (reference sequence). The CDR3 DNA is TGTGCCAGCAGCGCGGGACAGAGCTCTGGAAACACCATATATTTT. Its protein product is CASSAGQSSGNTIYF.

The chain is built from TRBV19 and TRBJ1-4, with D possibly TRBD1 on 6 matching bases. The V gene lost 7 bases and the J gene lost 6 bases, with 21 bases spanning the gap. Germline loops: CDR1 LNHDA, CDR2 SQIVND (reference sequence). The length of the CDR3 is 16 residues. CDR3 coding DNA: TGTGCCAGTATGGGGTATCCGGCAGGGGAATATGAAAAACTGTTTTTT. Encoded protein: CASMGYPAGEYEKLFF.

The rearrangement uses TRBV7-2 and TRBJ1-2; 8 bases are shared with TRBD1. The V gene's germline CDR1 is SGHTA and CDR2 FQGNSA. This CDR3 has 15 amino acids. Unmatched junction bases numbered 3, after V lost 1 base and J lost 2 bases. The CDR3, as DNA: TGTGCCAGCAGCTTAGATCGACAGGGGAACTATGGCTACACCTTC. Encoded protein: CASSLDRQGNYGYTF.

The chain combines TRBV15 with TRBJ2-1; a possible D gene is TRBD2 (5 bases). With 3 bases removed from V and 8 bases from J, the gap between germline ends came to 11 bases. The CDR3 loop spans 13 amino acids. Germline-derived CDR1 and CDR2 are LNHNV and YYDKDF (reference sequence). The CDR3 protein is CATSSPGRDEQFF. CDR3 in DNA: TGTGCCACCAGCAGCCCTGGGCGGGATGAGCAGTTCTTC.

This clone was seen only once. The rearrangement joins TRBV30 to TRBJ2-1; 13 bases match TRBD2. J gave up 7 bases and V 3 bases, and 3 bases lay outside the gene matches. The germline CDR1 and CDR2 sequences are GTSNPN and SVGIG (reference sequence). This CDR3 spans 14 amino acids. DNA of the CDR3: TGTGCCTGGAGGGGGGGACTAGCGGGAAATGAGCAGTTCTTC. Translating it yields CAWRGGLAGNEQFF.

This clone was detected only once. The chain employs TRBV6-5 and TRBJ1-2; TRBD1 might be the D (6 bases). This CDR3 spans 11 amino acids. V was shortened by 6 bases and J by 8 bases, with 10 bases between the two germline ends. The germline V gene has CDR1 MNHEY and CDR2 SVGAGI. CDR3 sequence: CASRQGYGYTF. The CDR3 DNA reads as TGTGCCAGCAGGCAGGGGTACGGCTACACCTTC.

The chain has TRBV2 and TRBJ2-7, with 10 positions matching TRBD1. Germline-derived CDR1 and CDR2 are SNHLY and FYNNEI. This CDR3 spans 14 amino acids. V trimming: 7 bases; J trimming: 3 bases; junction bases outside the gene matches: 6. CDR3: CASISRTGGYEQYF. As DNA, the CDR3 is TGTGCCAGCATATCTAGGACAGGGGGCTACGAGCAGTACTTC.

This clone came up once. In DNA, the CDR3 is TGTGCCAGCAGCGCTCAAAGACAGGTACACACAGATACGCAGTATTTT. It yields the protein CASSAQRQVHTDTQYF. The chain employs TRBV7-2 and TRBJ2-3; TRBD1 is a possible D gene (6 bases). CDR3 length: 16 residues. CDR1 is SGHTA and CDR2 is FQGNSA in the germline V gene. V lost 5 bases, J lost 2 bases, and 17 bases lay in between.

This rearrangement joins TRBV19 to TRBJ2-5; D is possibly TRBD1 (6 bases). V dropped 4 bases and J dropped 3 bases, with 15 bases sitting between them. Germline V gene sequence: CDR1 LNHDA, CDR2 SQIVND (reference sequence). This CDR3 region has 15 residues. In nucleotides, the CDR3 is TGTGCCAGTAGTAAAGAGGGCACAGGGAAAGAGACCCAGTACTTC. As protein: CASSKEGTGKETQYF.

The CDR3 region has the DNA TGTGCCAGCAGCTTGTATCAAGCTTTGACTGAAGCTTTCTTT. Its protein is CASSLYQALTEAFF. This chain joins TRBV5-5 and TRBJ1-1; D ambiguous. Germline CDR1 reads SGHKS; CDR2 reads YYEKEE (reference sequence). Trimming took 1 base from V and 5 from J, leaving 12 bases between them. The CDR3 totals 14 residues.

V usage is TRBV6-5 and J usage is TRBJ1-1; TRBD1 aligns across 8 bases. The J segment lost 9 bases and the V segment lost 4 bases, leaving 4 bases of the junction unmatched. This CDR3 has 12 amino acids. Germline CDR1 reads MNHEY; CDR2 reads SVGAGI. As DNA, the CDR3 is TGTGCCAGCAGTTGGACAGGGAGTAAAGCTTTCTTT. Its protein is CASSWTGSKAFF.

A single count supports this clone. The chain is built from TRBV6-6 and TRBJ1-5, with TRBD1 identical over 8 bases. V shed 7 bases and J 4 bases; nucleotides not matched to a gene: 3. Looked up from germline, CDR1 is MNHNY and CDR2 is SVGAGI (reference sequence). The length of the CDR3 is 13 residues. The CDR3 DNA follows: TGTGCCAGCAATACAGGGGGAAATCAGCCCCAGCATTTT. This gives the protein CASNTGGNQPQHF.